Below, 18 T cell receptor beta chains from the same sample are listed, as sequenced in a study of blood T cell repertoires in COVID-19. Assay used: immunoSEQ multiplex PCR; TCRdb lists only in-frame clones, some missing. The sample comprises some 130,000 clones, around 86% of which are singletons, and under 20% rests with the top ten. Sequencing was done on a sample of PBMCs or T cells enriched from blood (not recorded which). The receptors here all came from a man aged 25-45 years who had recovered from COVID-19.

This chain connects TRBV19 to TRBJ1-5, with a weak D call TRBD1 (5 bases). Germline V gives CDR1 LNHDA, CDR2 SQIVND (reference sequence). This CDR3 comprises 15 residues. Trimming stripped 1 base from V and 4 bases from J, with 11 bases between. The CDR3 loop reads CASSIGGVRNQPQHF. DNA for the CDR3: TGTGCCAGTAGTATAGGGGGGGTGCGTAATCAGCCCCAGCATTTT. The variable domain in full, with the rest retrieved from reference TRBV19 and TRBJ1-5, is DGGITQSPKYLFRKEGQNVTLSCEQNLNHDAMYWYRQDPGQGLRLIYYSQIVNDFQKGDIAEGYSVSREKKESFPLTVTSAQKNPTAFYLCASSIGGVRNQPQHFGDGTRLSIL.

The rearrangement links TRBV4-1 to TRBJ2-1; 7 positions match TRBD2. Unmatched junction bases numbered 9, after V lost 4 bases and J lost 9 bases. The CDR3 contains 14 residues. CDR1 is MGHRA and CDR2 is YSYEKL in the germline V gene. CDR3 protein: CASSPSGRALEQFF. The CDR3 DNA is TGCGCCAGCAGCCCTAGCGGACGGGCTCTTGAGCAGTTCTTC.

V and J are TRBV18 and TRBJ1-4; 7 nucleotides agree with TRBD1. V was clipped by 5 bases and J by 8 bases; unmatched bases: 8. The CDR3 has 14 amino acids. From germline, CDR1 is KGHSH and CDR2 LQKENI. Here the CDR3 DNA reads TGTGCCAGCTCAGCCGGGACAGAGGGGGAAAAACTGTTTTTT. It translates to CASSAGTEGEKLFF.

The chain employs TRBV7-2 and TRBJ2-6; D remains unclear. CDR1 is SGHTA, CDR2 FQGNSA, per germline. The CDR3 length is 15 residues. V shed 1 base and J shed 1 base, with 5 bases lying between them. The CDR3 bases are TGTGCCAGCAGCTTAGTCCTATCTGGGGCCAACGTCCTGACTTTC. Translating gives CASSLVLSGANVLTF.

This clone was detected only once. The V call is TRBV11-1, the J call TRBJ2-2, with 11 bases aligning to TRBD1. CDR1 is SGHAT and CDR2 is FQDESV in the germline V gene (reference sequence). Trimming at V came to 5 bases and at J to 2 bases, leaving 1 base not matched to a gene. The CDR3 loop spans 15 amino acids. CDR3 nucleotide sequence: TGTGCCAGCAGCGGGACAGGGGGAAACACCGGGGAGCTGTTTTTT. It specifies CASSGTGGNTGELFF.

This clone appeared once. The rearrangement uses TRBV5-1 and TRBJ1-1; 7 nucleotides agree with TRBD1. The V segment lost 4 bases and the J segment 3 bases; nucleotides outside the gene matches: 3. The CDR3 covers 13 residues. From germline, CDR1 is SGHRS and CDR2 YFSETQ. The CDR3: CASSRQGDTEAFF. The CDR3 DNA follows: TGCGCCAGCAGCCGACAGGGAGACACTGAAGCTTTCTTT.

This chain uses TRBV20-1 with TRBJ1-2; the D gene is possibly TRBD1 (5 bases). This CDR3 is built from 10 residues. V was clipped by 7 bases and J by 7 bases, with 10 bases between them. Germline lookup yields CDR1 DFQATT and CDR2 SNEGSKA (reference sequence). CDR3 in amino acids: CSVDIGGYTF. CDR3 sequence (DNA): TGCAGTGTGGACATTGGTGGCTACACCTTC.

This clone was found once. DNA of the CDR3: TGCGCCAGCAGCGGGTATAGCGACTACGAGCAGTACTTC. Translation gives CASSGYSDYEQYF. V is TRBV5-1 and J is TRBJ2-7, with D possibly being TRBD2 (5 bases). The germline V gene has CDR1 SGHRS and CDR2 YFSETQ. The CDR3 length is 13 residues. The ends were cut back, 4 bases at V and 3 bases at J, with 11 bases in the middle.

The V call is TRBV5-1, the J call TRBJ2-1, with 11 bases aligning to TRBD2. CDR3 length: 17 residues. The V and J ends lost 0 bases and 6 bases, in that order; junction bases with no gene match: 8. The germline V gene has CDR1 SGHRS and CDR2 YFSETQ. This chain's CDR3 is CASSLELAGGPPNEQFF. For the CDR3, the DNA is TGCGCCAGCAGCTTGGAGTTAGCGGGAGGGCCCCCCAATGAGCAGTTCTTC.

The V gene is TRBV14, the J gene TRBJ1-6; D is possibly TRBD1 (5 bases). Trimming took off 0 bases at V and 10 bases at J, with 13 bases between the two ends. CDR1 is SGHDN and CDR2 is FVKESK in the germline V gene. The CDR3 consists of 15 residues. CDR3 residues: CASSQEVSGLSPLHF. The CDR3 DNA reads as TGTGCCAGCAGCCAAGAAGTTTCAGGGTTATCACCCCTCCACTTT.

The chain has TRBV2 and TRBJ2-7; 11 nucleotides align to TRBD2. Unmatched junction bases numbered 5, after V lost 4 bases and J lost 0 bases. Germline-derived CDR1 and CDR2 are SNHLY and FYNNEI. The CDR3 extends over 16 amino acids. CDR3 region: CASSGGTSGLSYEQYF. DNA of the CDR3: TGTGCCAGCAGTGGAGGGACTAGCGGCCTCTCCTACGAGCAGTACTTC.

This clone has only one observation. This rearrangement joins TRBV9 to TRBJ2-7; possible D gene TRBD1, 6 bases. The CDR3 length is 14 residues. The V gene lost 0 bases and the J gene lost 1 base, with 8 bases spanning the gap. Germline values: CDR1 SGDLS, CDR2 YYNGEE. Here the CDR3 reads CASSVEGGSYEQYF. The CDR3 region has the DNA TGTGCCAGCAGCGTAGAAGGGGGATCCTACGAGCAGTACTTC.

The genes are TRBV19 and TRBJ2-2, with 9 bases fitting TRBD1. The trim removed 6 bases at V and 5 bases at J, leaving 7 bases unmatched. The germline gives CDR1 LNHDA, CDR2 SQIVND (reference sequence). The CDR3 length is 15 residues. CDR3 coding DNA: TGTGCCAGTAGGCCGGGACAGGGAGGAACCGGGGAGCTGTTTTTT. Amino acids: CASRPGQGGTGELFF.

The V and J genes are TRBV5-1 and TRBJ2-7; D unclear. In germline, CDR1 is SGHRS, CDR2 YFSETQ. The CDR3 loop spans 15 amino acids. V lost 0 bases to trimming and J lost 0 bases, with 10 bases between them. The CDR3 bases are TGCGCCAGCAGCTTGGGTGGTACGAGCTCCTACGAGCAGTACTTC. Translated, it gives CASSLGGTSSYEQYF.

This clone has only one observation. The rearrangement links TRBV5-1 to TRBJ1-1, with 7 bases lining up with TRBD1. Germline V gene sequence: CDR1 SGHRS, CDR2 YFSETQ. Trimming cost V 4 bases and J 8 bases; bases outside gene matches: 8. The CDR3 covers 13 residues. The CDR3 is CASSRGQRREAFF. The CDR3 nucleotides are TGCGCCAGCAGCCGGGGACAGCGGCGGGAAGCTTTCTTT.

The chain joins TRBV5-4 to TRBJ2-5; 9 nucleotides agree with TRBD1. In germline, CDR1 is SGHNT, CDR2 YYREEE (reference sequence). Trimming took 0 bases from V and 5 from J; bases not matched to a gene: 5. The CDR3 has 15 amino acids. This CDR3 is CASSLERTGAETQYF. In DNA, the CDR3 is TGTGCCAGCAGCTTGGAAAGGACAGGGGCCGAGACCCAGTACTTC.

V gene TRBV19 combines with J gene TRBJ1-6; D remains ambiguous. The CDR3 has 14 amino acids. V gave up 6 bases and J gave up 7 bases, with 13 bases separating them. CDR1 LNHDA and CDR2 SQIVND come from the germline V gene (reference sequence). The CDR3 bases are TGTGCCAGTAGGAACAATCCATCAAATTCACCCCTCCACTTT. Its protein is CASRNNPSNSPLHF. Full variable domain (rest looked up from reference TRBV19 and TRBJ1-6): DGGITQSPKYLFRKEGQNVTLSCEQNLNHDAMYWYRQDPGQGLRLIYYSQIVNDFQKGDIAEGYSVSREKKESFPLTVTSAQKNPTAFYLCASRNNPSNSPLHFGNGTRLTVT.

The chain employs TRBV29-1 and TRBJ1-2; possibly TRBD1 for D (5 bases). The V and J ends lost 4 bases and 7 bases respectively, with 22 bases between them. In germline, CDR1 is SQVTM, CDR2 ANQGSEA. CDR3 length: 15 residues. Here the CDR3 reads CSVGGEIAVSTGYTF. CDR3 nucleotide sequence: TGCAGCGTTGGGGGGGAAATAGCGGTGTCGACTGGCTACACCTTC.